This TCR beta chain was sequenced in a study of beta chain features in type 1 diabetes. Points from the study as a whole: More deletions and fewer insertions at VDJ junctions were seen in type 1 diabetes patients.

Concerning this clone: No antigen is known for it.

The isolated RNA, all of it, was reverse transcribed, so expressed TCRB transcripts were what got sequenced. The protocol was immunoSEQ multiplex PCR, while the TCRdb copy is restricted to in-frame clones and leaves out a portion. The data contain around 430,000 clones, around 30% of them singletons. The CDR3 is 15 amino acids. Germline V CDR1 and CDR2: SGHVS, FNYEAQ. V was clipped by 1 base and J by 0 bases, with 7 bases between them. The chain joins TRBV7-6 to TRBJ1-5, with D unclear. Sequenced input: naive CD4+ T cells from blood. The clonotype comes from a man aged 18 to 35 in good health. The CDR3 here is CASSLGPHSNQPQHF. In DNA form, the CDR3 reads TGTGCCAGCAGCTTAGGACCGCATAGCAATCAGCCCCAGCATTTT.